This TCR beta chain was documented in a study of cytomegalovirus exposure and HLA in healthy donors. It was with 60 Vbeta and 13 Jbeta primers that the PCR ran. Generated by immunoSEQ multiplex PCR, the TCRdb table keeps only in-frame clones and is missing some. This sample has about 96,000 clones, with roughly 79% found just once. Germline V gives CDR1 SQVTM, CDR2 ANQGSEA. This CDR3 comprises 14 residues. The ends were cut back, 0 bases at V and 0 bases at J, with 8 bases in the middle. Sequenced: PBMCs. The receptor was derived from a female donor in good health and CMV-seropositive. The V and J genes are TRBV29-1 and TRBJ1-1; D is unclear. CDR3 nucleotides: TGCAGCGTTGAAGATCTGTATATGAACACTGAAGCTTTCTTT. It translates to CSVEDLYMNTEAFF.